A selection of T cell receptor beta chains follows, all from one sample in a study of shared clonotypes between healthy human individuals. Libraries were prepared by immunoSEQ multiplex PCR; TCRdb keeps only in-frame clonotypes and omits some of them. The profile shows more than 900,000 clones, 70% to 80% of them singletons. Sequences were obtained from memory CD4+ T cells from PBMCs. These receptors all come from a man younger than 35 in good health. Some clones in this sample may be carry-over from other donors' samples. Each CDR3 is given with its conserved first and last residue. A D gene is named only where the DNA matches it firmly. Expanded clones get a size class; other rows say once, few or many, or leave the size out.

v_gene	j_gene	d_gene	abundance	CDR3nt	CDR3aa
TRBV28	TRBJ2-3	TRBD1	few	TGTGCCAGCAGCCGACAGGGTATTAAAGATACGCAGTATTTT	CASSRQGIKDTQYF
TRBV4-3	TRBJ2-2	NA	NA	TGCGCCAGCAGACTGACAGCGAACACCGGGGAGCTGTTTTTT	CASRLTANTGELFF
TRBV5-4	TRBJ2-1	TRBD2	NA	TGTGCCAGCAGCCCGACTAGCGGGAGCTACAATGAGCAGTTCTTC	CASSPTSGSYNEQFF
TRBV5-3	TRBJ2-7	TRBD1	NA	TGTGCCAGAAGCACGACACAGGGGCCGCCTTACACTTCCTACGAGCAGTACTTC	CARSTTQGPPYTSYEQYF
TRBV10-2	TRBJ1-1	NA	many	TGCGCCAGCAGTACACCGGGCAGGGAAGTTGAAGCTTTCTTT	CASSTPGREVEAFF
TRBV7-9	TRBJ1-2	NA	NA	TGTGCCAGCAGCTCAGAGTATGGCTACACCTTC	CASSSEYGYTF
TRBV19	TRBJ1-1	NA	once	TGTGCCAGTAGTTTACAGAATATTCACACTGAAGCTTTCTTT	CASSLQNIHTEAFF
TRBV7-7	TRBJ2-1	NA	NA	TGTGCCAGCAGCTTATTCGCCCCTCCAACTGGGGGTGAGCAGTTCTTC	CASSLFAPPTGGEQFF
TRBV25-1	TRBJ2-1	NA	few	TGTGCCAGCAGTGATACTAGGGGGTACAATGAGCAGTTCTTC	CASSDTRGYNEQFF
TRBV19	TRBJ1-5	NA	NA	TGTGCCAGTACTCAGGGCAATCAGCCCCAGCATTTT	CASTQGNQPQHF
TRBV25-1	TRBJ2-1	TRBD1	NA	TGTGCCAGCAGTGAGTGGACAGGGGGTTACAATGAGCAGTTCTTC	CASSEWTGGYNEQFF
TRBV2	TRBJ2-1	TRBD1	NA	TGTGCCAGCAGTGAAGGGACAGGTGGGTTTCATGAGCAGTTCTTC	CASSEGTGGFHEQFF
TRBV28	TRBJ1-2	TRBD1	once	TGTGCCAGCAGTTCGATTGGGACAGGTGGAGGGTATGGCTACACCTTC	CASSSIGTGGGYGYTF
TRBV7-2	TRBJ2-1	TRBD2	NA	TGTGCCAGCAGCTTAACTAGCGGGAACCCCAATGAGCAGTTCTTC	CASSLTSGNPNEQFF
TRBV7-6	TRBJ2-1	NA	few	TGTGCCAGCAGCTTAGCGGGATTGACTAGTGATGAGCAGTTCTTC	CASSLAGLTSDEQFF
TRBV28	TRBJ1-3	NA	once	TGTGCCAGCAGTTTAGGGGGGGCGCGGCGTGGAAACACCATATATTTT	CASSLGGARRGNTIYF
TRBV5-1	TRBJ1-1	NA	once	TGCGCCAGCAGCTTGAGAGGAGACACTGAAGCTTTCTTT	CASSLRGDTEAFF
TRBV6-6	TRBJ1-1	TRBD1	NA	TGTGCCAGCAGTTCCTCGGGACAGACGAACACTGAAGCTTTCTTT	CASSSSGQTNTEAFF
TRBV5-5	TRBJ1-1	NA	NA	TGTGCCAGCAGCCCATACCTCGAGCAGCGGGGGGAAGCTTTCTTT	CASSPYLEQRGEAFF
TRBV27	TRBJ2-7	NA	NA	TGTGCCAGCAGTTCACTTGGGTCGGCCAGGGTCGAGCAGTACTTC	CASSSLGSARVEQYF
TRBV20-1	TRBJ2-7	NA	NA	TGCAGTGCCTACTCCTACGAGCAGTACTTC	CSAYSYEQYF
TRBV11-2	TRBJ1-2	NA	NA	TGTGCCAGCAGCCCCTCCATCTCAGGACGGGGGCAATATGGCTACACCTTC	CASSPSISGRGQYGYTF
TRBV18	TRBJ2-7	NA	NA	TGTGCCAGCTCACCACTAGCGTTGCCCTACGAGCAGTACTTC	CASSPLALPYEQYF
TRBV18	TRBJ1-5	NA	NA	TGTGCCAGCCGGGGACAAAGCAATCAGCCCCAGCATTTT	CASRGQSNQPQHF
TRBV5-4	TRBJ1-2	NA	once	TGTGCCAGCAGCCGAGACTCTAACTATGGCTACACCTTC	CASSRDSNYGYTF
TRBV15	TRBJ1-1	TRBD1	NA	TGTGCCACCAGCAGAGATCTCTGGGACAGTCAAACTGAAGCTTTCTTT	CATSRDLWDSQTEAFF
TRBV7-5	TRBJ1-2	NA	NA	TGTGCCAGAAGCTTAGCGCCAGGACAGGGTATTCTTCCGTATGGCTACACCTTC	CARSLAPGQGILPYGYTF
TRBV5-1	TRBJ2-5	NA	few	TGCGCCAGCAGCCATCATAAGGCAAGGGAGACCCAGTACTTC	CASSHHKARETQYF
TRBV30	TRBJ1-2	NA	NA	TGTGCCTGGAGTGTACTTCAGGGTGCAATCTTC	CAWSVLQGAIF
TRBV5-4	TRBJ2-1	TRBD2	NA	TGTGCCAGCAGCCCGAGCGGGAGGGGGGGCCGGGAGCAGTTCTTC	CASSPSGRGGREQFF
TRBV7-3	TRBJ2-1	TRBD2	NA	TGTGCCAGCAGCTTACCGGGAGGGCCCAATGAGCAGTTCTTC	CASSLPGGPNEQFF
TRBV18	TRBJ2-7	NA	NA	TGTGCCAGCTCCCGCTTTGAGCTGCAAGAGCAGTACTTC	CASSRFELQEQYF
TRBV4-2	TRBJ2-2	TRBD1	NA	TGTGCCAGCAGCCAAGGGCCAGGACAGGCGAACACCGGGGAGCTGTTTTTT	CASSQGPGQANTGELFF
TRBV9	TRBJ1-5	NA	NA	TGTGCCAGCAGCGTAGGCCTAGGGGATCAGCCCCAGCATTTT	CASSVGLGDQPQHF
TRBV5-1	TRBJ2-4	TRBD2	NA	TGCGCCAGCAGCTTGCAGGGTTCCAGCGGGAGGGTTGGGAACATTCAGTACTTC	CASSLQGSSGRVGNIQYF
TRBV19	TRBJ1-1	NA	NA	TGTGCCAGTATTACGTACCCCGGGCCCGAAGCTTTCTTT	CASITYPGPEAFF
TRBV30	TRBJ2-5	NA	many	TGTGCCTGGAGTGTGGGCGGGAAAGAGACCCAGTACTTC	CAWSVGGKETQYF
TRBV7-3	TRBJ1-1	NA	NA	TGTGCCAGCAGCTTAACAGGGAGAGCGGACCCTGAAGCTTTCTTT	CASSLTGRADPEAFF
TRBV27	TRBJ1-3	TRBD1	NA	TGTGCCAGCAGTTTAGCAGGGGGGGACACCATATATTTT	CASSLAGGDTIYF
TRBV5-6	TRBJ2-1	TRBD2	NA	TGTGCCAGCAGCAAAGGACTAGCCTACAATGAGCAGTTCTTC	CASSKGLAYNEQFF
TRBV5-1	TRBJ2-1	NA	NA	TGCGCCAGCAGCTTGGAGGCCTCCTACAATGAGCAGTTCTTC	CASSLEASYNEQFF
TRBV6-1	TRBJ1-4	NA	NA	TGTGCCAGCAGTGGGGGGGGCGAAGGTGAAAAACTGTTTTTT	CASSGGGEGEKLFF
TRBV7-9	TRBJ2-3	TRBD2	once	TGTGCCAGCAGCCCCCTTCCCAGCGGGAGCCCCACAGATACGCAGTATTTT	CASSPLPSGSPTDTQYF
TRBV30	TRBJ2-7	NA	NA	TGTGCCTGGATATCGGGGTTTACCTACGAGCAGTACTTC	CAWISGFTYEQYF
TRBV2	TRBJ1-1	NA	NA	TGTGCCAGCCGGGAGGGCACTGAAGCTTTCTTT	CASREGTEAFF
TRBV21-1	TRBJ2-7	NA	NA	TGTGCCAGCAGCAAAGCGCTCGGCAGGACCTACGAGCAGTACTTC	CASSKALGRTYEQYF
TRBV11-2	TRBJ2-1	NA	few	TGTGCCAGCAGCCCCGGACAGTCCTACAATGAGCAGTTCTTC	CASSPGQSYNEQFF
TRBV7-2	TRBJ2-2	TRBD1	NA	TGTGCCAGCAGCTTAGGGACAGGTTACGGGGAGCTGTTTTTT	CASSLGTGYGELFF
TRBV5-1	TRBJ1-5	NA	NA	TGCGCCAGCAGCCGGGACGGAGATCAGCCCCAGCATTTT	CASSRDGDQPQHF
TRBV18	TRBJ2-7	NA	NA	TGTGCCAGCTCACCGTACGGGACTTTGAACGAGCAGTACTTC	CASSPYGTLNEQYF
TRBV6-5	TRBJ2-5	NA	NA	TGTGCCAGCAGTTCCCCCGAAGAGACCCAGTACTTC	CASSSPEETQYF
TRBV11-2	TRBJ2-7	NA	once	TGTGCCAGCAGCTTCACCTCCCCGAGCTACGAGCAGTACTTC	CASSFTSPSYEQYF
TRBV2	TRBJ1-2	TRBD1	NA	TGTGCCAGCACTTTTATTGGGACAGGGGGCGACAACACCTTC	CASTFIGTGGDNTF
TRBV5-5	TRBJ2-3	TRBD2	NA	TGTGCCAGCAGCTTATATGCGGGAGAAGGTGATACGCAGTATTTT	CASSLYAGEGDTQYF
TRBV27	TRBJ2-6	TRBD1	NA	TGTGCCAGCACTAACAGGGGTATTCCTGGGGCCAACGTCCTGACTTTC	CASTNRGIPGANVLTF
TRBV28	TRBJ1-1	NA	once	TGTGCCAGCACCTGGTTGCAGAACACTGAAGCTTTCTTT	CASTWLQNTEAFF